This TCR beta chain was sequenced for a study of blood T cell repertoires in COVID-19. Study details: Samples of COVID-19 (acute and convalescent) were obtained from the United States, Italy and Spain. PBMCs, B-cell-depleted T cells, or T cells provided the cDNA or gDNA that made up the material.

In the study's own analysis: Researchers report that nucleated cell counts were estimated from reference gene primer amplification. This table comes from immunoSEQ multiplex PCR, and its TCRdb copy is limited to in-frame clones, with some not included. V, J and clone size reflect that table, while D and trimming were determined from the DNA. The data contain tens of thousands of clones, 84% of them seen just once; the ten biggest clones take up more than 20%. The TCR comes from a man aged 55-75 years with acute or convalescent COVID-19. The source material was peripheral blood.

CDR3 in amino acids: CASQTGDFLNYGYTF. The CDR3 coding sequence is TGTGCCAGCCAGACAGGGGACTTCCTTAACTATGGCTACACCTTC. This rearrangement joins TRBV6-5 to TRBJ1-2; the match to TRBD1 covers 8 bases. The CDR3 runs to 15 residues. Germline-derived CDR1 and CDR2 are MNHEY and SVGAGI. J lost 1 base, V lost 8 bases, and 9 bases had no gene match.